The clone carrying this T cell receptor beta chain has only one observation. Its antigen is currently unknown. These data belong to a study of CD8 T cells in ankylosing spondylitis. Study results and limitations: Those disease-linked clones were CD8+; they were also relatively rare in peripheral blood. Clones tied to disease were said to be significantly enriched in matched ankylosing spondylitis synovial fluid. One TCR beta motif, made up of several highly homologous variants, appeared characteristic of ankylosing spondylitis blood.

The trim removed 6 bases at V and 0 bases at J, leaving 11 bases unmatched. Germline V gives CDR1 MDHEN, CDR2 SYDVKM. The CDR3 is made up of 16 amino acids. TCRdb recomputed calls from the 5' RACE reads with MiXCR, one row per CDR3 protein. Seen here are some 400,000 distinct CDR3 sequences, more than 20% observed once, and the top ten hold about a sixth. This TCR was sampled from a male donor with ankylosing spondylitis. The chain recombines TRBV28 with TRBJ2-7; 7 nucleotides match TRBD1. The sequencing sample was made of blood, either unsorted or a sorted T cell fraction (not recorded which). CDR3 in DNA: TGTGCCAGCAGCTCGGGACAGCCGTCCACCTCCTACGAGCAGTACTTC. Translated, it gives CASSSGQPSTSYEQYF.